Below are 24 T cell receptor beta chains sequenced from a single sample in a study of T-cell reconstitution after alpha-beta-depleted transplantation in children. The authors prepared the TCRbeta library with unique molecular identifiers. TCRdb passed the PCR reads through MiXCR, listing each CDR3 protein once. Of fewer than 150,000 distinct CDR3 sequences in the sample, about 9.9% are singletons; the top ten hold 20% to 30%. This specimen consisted of PBMCs, mostly from graft donor cells, obtained 180 days after TCRalphabeta/CD19-depleted stem cell transplant. The origin of the receptors is a girl less than two years old who had a stem cell transplant for combined immunodeficiency, so the T cells may come from the graft donor.

This clonotype was picked up a small number of times. The rearrangement joins TRBV3-1 to TRBJ2-7; TRBD1 matches 10 bases. Per germline, CDR1 LGHDT and CDR2 YNNKEL (reference sequence). J lost 6 bases, V lost 4 bases, and 6 bases had no gene match. The CDR3 runs to 14 residues. CDR3 coding DNA: TGTGCCAGCAGCCCGGGACAGGGGATGGGCGAGCAGTACTTC. Translated, it gives CASSPGQGMGEQYF.

The chain uses TRBV27 and TRBJ1-6; possibly TRBD1 for D (6 bases). With 5 bases removed from V and 13 bases from J, the gap between germline ends came to 21 bases. The V gene's germline CDR1 is MNHEY and CDR2 SMNVEV (reference sequence). The CDR3 is 15 amino acids. For the CDR3, the DNA is TGTGCCAGCAGTAGACGGACAGTCGGGGCCTCTCCCCTCCACTTT. Its protein product is CASSRRTVGASPLHF.

This clonotype has at least ten counts. This rearrangement joins TRBV4-3 to TRBJ2-1; D is possibly TRBD1 (5 bases). The germline CDR1 and CDR2 sequences are LGHNA and YSLEER. The CDR3 has 16 residues. V was shortened by 0 bases and J by 7 bases, with 16 bases between the two germline ends. This chain's CDR3 is CASSQDWAGQGNEQFF. CDR3 DNA: TGCGCCAGCAGCCAAGATTGGGCAGGGCAAGGGAATGAGCAGTTCTTC.

The CDR3 bases are TGCAGCGTTTGCGGGAGGGCCTTGGACAATGAGCAGTTCTTC. As protein: CSVCGRALDNEQFF. The chain recombines TRBV29-1 with TRBJ2-1; 9 bases align to TRBD2. From germline, CDR1 is SQVTM and CDR2 ANQGSEA. There are 14 residues in the CDR3. J gave up 5 bases and V 5 bases, and 7 bases lay outside the gene matches.

This clonotype has more than one count but fewer than ten. CDR3 DNA: TGTGCCAGCAGCCAAGATTCAGAGGGCGAGGAGCAGTTCTTC. Translating it yields CASSQDSEGEEQFF. The V call is TRBV4-2, the J call TRBJ2-1; D perhaps matches TRBD2 (5 bases). This CDR3 comprises 14 residues. Germline lookup yields CDR1 LGHNA and CDR2 YNFKEQ. The germline V and J ends were trimmed by 0 bases and 10 bases, with 13 bases remaining between them.

The gene calls are TRBV27 and TRBJ2-1; perhaps TRBD2 as D (5 bases). The CDR3 is 16 amino acids. With 6 bases removed from V and 7 bases from J, the gap between germline ends came to 22 bases. Germline CDR1 reads MNHEY; CDR2 reads SMNVEV (reference sequence). CDR3 bases: TGTGCCAGCAGCATATCTAGCCCAGGAGCGTGGAATGAGCAGTTCTTC. It yields the protein CASSISSPGAWNEQFF.

This clonotype was counted a few times. The chain carries TRBV20-1 and TRBJ2-1, with 16 bases that match TRBD2. The ends lost 5 bases at V and 4 bases at J; junction bases unmatched: 14. The germline V gene encodes CDR1 DFQATT and CDR2 SNEGSKA (reference sequence). The CDR3 is made up of 19 amino acids. The CDR3 reads CSAYPGTGTSGRAYNEQFF. As DNA, the CDR3 is TGCAGTGCTTACCCAGGGACGGGGACTAGCGGGAGGGCGTACAATGAGCAGTTCTTC.

This clonotype came up many times. This chain connects TRBV18 to TRBJ1-2; D remains ambiguous. Trimming removed 5 bases from V and 5 bases from J, with 15 bases in between. The length of the CDR3 is 14 residues. Germline V gives CDR1 KGHSH, CDR2 LQKENI. The CDR3 DNA sequence: TGTGCCAGCTCAGAGCAGGCTCCAACTTATGGCTACACCTTC. It codes for CASSEQAPTYGYTF.

This clonotype was seen more than once but under ten times. Here the CDR3 DNA reads TGCAGTGCTAGTCCTAGCGCCTACGAGCAGTACTTC. It is translated as CSASPSAYEQYF. The chain joins TRBV20-1 to TRBJ2-7, with a weak D call TRBD2 (6 bases). Trimming removed 3 bases at V and 2 bases at J, with 8 bases between. The CDR3 runs to 12 residues. CDR1 is DFQATT and CDR2 is SNEGSKA in the germline V gene (reference sequence).

The table lists this clonotype with a few counts. The chain uses TRBV19 and TRBJ2-5, with D possibly called TRBD1 or TRBD2 (6 bases each). The CDR3 covers 16 residues. The V end lost 3 bases, the J end lost 1 base, and 15 bases lay between the germline ends. Germline CDR1 and CDR2: LNHDA and SQIVND (reference sequence). CDR3 coding DNA: TGTGCCAGTAGTATCGGGGGCGGCACTTTCCAAGAGACCCAGTACTTC. Its translation is CASSIGGGTFQETQYF.

The chain couples TRBV6-2 or TRBV6-3 to TRBJ2-3; no firm D call. The CDR3 is made up of 14 amino acids. V shed 0 bases and J shed 5 bases, with 9 bases lying between them. Germline values: CDR1 MNHEY, CDR2 SVGEGT. The CDR3 here is CASSYSTPVDTQYF. As DNA, the CDR3 is TGTGCCAGCAGTTACTCGACACCCGTAGATACGCAGTATTTT.

This clonotype appeared many times. The gene calls are TRBV12-3 or TRBV12-4 and TRBJ2-3; 12 bases are shared with TRBD1. The CDR3 runs 16 residues. J was trimmed by 6 bases and V by 4 bases; bases with no gene match: 8. The CDR3 loop is CASSYRDRGPADTQYF. The CDR3 DNA sequence: TGTGCCAGCAGTTACCGGGACAGGGGGCCGGCCGATACGCAGTATTTT.

This clonotype occurred a few times. The chain couples TRBV7-2 to TRBJ2-7; 12 positions agree with TRBD2. From germline, CDR1 is SGHTA and CDR2 FQGNSA. V trimming: 3 bases; J trimming: 5 bases; junction bases outside the gene matches: 5. The CDR3 spans 15 residues. This CDR3 reads CASSLLAGGIDEQYF. For the CDR3, the DNA is TGTGCCAGCAGCTTGCTAGCGGGGGGGATCGACGAGCAGTACTTC.

This clonotype occurred many times. The chain uses TRBV24-1 and TRBJ2-1; D might be TRBD1 (6 bases). The CDR3 is 13 residues long. Per germline, CDR1 KGHDR and CDR2 SFDVKD. V was cut by 4 bases and J by 6 bases, with 9 bases left in between. CDR3 sequence (DNA): TGTGCCACCAGTGAACAGGACAGCAATGAGCAGTTCTTC. This gives the protein CATSEQDSNEQFF.

This clonotype was picked up many times. The chain carries TRBV12-3 or TRBV12-4 and TRBJ1-5, with TRBD1 identical over 7 bases. Trimming took 4 bases from V and 3 from J; bases not matched to a gene: 12. This CDR3 has 17 residues. The CDR3 is CASSSPGGRGHNQPQHF. As DNA, the CDR3 is TGTGCCAGCAGTTCCCCAGGGGGTCGGGGACACAATCAGCCCCAGCATTTT.

This clonotype was counted ten times or more. V and J are TRBV7-9 and TRBJ2-1, with D tentatively TRBD1 (6 bases). The CDR3 covers 15 residues. The germline CDR1 and CDR2 sequences are SEHNR and FQNEAQ (reference sequence). Trimming left V 1 base short and J 4 bases short, with 11 bases between. The CDR3 here is CASSLGGGEYNEQFF. For the CDR3, the DNA is TGTGCCAGCAGCTTAGGAGGGGGTGAATACAATGAGCAGTTCTTC.

Many counts were recorded for this clonotype. J is TRBJ1-5 and V is TRBV20-1; a weak D match, TRBD1 (5 bases). The ends were cut back, 5 bases at V and 1 base at J, with 12 bases in the middle. Germline-derived CDR1 and CDR2 are DFQATT and SNEGSKA (reference sequence). CDR3 length: 14 amino acids. The CDR3 protein is CSAGALMSNQPQHF. The CDR3 DNA reads TGCAGTGCTGGGGCCCTCATGAGCAATCAGCCCCAGCATTTT.

With respect to this clonotype: The junction differs from germline at one of its ends, possibly a read error. The chain is built from TRBV27 and TRBJ2-6; 8 bases map to TRBD1. Germline V lookup: CDR1 MNHEY, CDR2 SMNVEV (reference sequence). CDR3 size: 17 residues. CDR3 sequence reads: CASRKGQGLSGANGLTF. CDR3 coding DNA: TGTGCCAGCAGAAAAGGACAGGGACTCTCTGGGGCCAACGGCCTGACTTTC.

The chain recombines TRBV24-1 with TRBJ2-7, with D maybe TRBD1 (6 bases). The ends were cut back, 4 bases at V and 3 bases at J, with 12 bases in the middle. The length of the CDR3 is 14 residues. Germline V gene data show CDR1 as KGHDR and CDR2 as SFDVKD. The CDR3 region is CATSDTGHSYEQYF. DNA of the CDR3: TGTGCCACCAGTGACACGGGACACAGCTACGAGCAGTACTTC.

CDR3 nucleotide sequence: TGTGCCAGCAGCTATACAGGGACCTCCTACGAGCAGTACTTC. It encodes CASSYTGTSYEQYF. The chain recombines TRBV11-3 with TRBJ2-7; D is perhaps TRBD1 (6 bases). Between the trimmed V and J ends, which lost 4 bases and 0 bases, there was a span of 10 bases. Germline V CDR1 and CDR2: SGHNT, YENEEA. The CDR3 is 14 residues long.

The sample holds many counts of this clonotype. This chain uses TRBV5-1 with TRBJ2-1; D may be TRBD2 (5 bases). V dropped 5 bases and J dropped 10 bases, with 13 bases sitting between them. Germline assignment: CDR1 SGHRS and CDR2 YFSETQ. CDR3 length equals 12 residues. CDR3 nucleotides: TGCGCCAGCAGTTCCCAGCGGTCCGAGCAGTTCTTC. This translates into CASSSQRSEQFF.

The CDR3 region is CASSHGRWASEPYEQYF. The DNA for the CDR3 is TGTGCCAGCAGTCATGGGCGGTGGGCTAGCGAACCCTACGAGCAGTACTTC. V usage is TRBV28 and J usage is TRBJ2-7, with D tentatively TRBD2 (6 bases). The CDR3 has 17 amino acids. The V gene's germline CDR1 is MDHEN and CDR2 SYDVKM. The V end was cut by 5 bases, the J end by 2 bases, with 22 bases between.

This clonotype showed up many times. The rearrangement joins TRBV18 to TRBJ1-1; D perhaps matches TRBD1 (5 bases). The V end lost 8 bases, the J end lost 0 bases, and 13 bases lay between the germline ends. The V gene's germline CDR1 is KGHSH and CDR2 LQKENI. The CDR3 is 14 amino acids. CDR3 coding DNA: TGTGCCAGCACTGGCCGGACACTGAACACTGAAGCTTTCTTT. Amino acids: CASTGRTLNTEAFF. Full variable domain (missing parts from reference TRBV18 and TRBJ1-1): NAGVMQNPRHLVRRRGQEARLRCSPMKGHSHVYWYRQLPEEGLKFMVYLQKENIIDESGMPKERFSAEFPKEGPSILRIQQVVRGDSAAYFCASTGRTLNTEAFFGQGTRLTVV.

This clonotype was observed a handful of times. The chain is built from TRBV5-1 and TRBJ2-2; 8 nucleotides line up with TRBD1. Germline lookup yields CDR1 SGHRS and CDR2 YFSETQ. The V and J ends lost 0 bases and 5 bases, in that order; junction bases with no gene match: 3. The CDR3 is 15 residues long. CDR3 DNA: TGCGCCAGCAGCTTGGCTGGACAGGGTACCGGGGAGCTGTTTTTT. Its translation: CASSLAGQGTGELFF.